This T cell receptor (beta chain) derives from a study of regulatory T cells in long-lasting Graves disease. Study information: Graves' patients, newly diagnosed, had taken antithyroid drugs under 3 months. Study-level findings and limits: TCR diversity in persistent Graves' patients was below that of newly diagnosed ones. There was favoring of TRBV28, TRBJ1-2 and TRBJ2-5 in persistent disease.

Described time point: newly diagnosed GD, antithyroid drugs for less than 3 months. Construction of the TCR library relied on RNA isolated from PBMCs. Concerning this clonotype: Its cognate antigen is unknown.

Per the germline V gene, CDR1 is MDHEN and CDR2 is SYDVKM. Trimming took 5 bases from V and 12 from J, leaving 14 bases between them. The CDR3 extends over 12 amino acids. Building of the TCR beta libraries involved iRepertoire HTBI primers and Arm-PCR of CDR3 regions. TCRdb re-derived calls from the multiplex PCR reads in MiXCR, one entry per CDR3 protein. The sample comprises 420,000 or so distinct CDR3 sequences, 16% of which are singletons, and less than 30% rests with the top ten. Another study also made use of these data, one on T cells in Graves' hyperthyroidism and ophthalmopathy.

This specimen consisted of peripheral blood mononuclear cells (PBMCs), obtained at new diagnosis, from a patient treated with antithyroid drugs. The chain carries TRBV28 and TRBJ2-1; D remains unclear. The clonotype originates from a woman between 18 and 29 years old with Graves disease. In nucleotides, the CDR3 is TGTGCCAGCAGTCCCCTCCCTTCGGGGCAGTTCTTC. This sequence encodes CASSPLPSGQFF.